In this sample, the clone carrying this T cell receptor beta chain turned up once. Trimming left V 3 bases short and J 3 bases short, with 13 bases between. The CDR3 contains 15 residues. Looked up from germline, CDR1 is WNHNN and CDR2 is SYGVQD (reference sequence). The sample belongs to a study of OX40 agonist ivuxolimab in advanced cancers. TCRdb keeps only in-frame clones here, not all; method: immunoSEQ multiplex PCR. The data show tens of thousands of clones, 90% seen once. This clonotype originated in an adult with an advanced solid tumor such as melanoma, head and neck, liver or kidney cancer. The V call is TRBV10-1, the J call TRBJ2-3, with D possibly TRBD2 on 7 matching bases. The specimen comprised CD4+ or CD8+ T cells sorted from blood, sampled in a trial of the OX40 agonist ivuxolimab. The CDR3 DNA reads TGCGCCAGCAGTGACAGGGGAGGGGAAACAGATACGCAGTATTTT. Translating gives CASSDRGGETDTQYF.